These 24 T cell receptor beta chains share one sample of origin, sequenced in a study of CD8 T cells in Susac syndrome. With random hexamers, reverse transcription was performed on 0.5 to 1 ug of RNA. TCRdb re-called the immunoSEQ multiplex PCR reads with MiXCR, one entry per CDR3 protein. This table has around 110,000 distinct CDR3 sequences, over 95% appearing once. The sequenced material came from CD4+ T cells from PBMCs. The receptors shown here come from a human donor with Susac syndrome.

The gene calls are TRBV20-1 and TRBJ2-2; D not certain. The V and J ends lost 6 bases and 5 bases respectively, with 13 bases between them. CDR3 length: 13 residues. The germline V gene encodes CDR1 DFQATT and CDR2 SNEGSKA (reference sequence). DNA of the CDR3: TGCAGTGCCGGGCAGGCGAGGACCGGGGAGCTGTTTTTT. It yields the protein CSAGQARTGELFF.

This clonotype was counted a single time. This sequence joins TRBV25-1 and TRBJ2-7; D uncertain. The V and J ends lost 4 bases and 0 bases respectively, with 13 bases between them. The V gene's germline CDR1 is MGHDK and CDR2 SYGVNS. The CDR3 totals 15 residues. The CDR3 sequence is CASSAGPGGSYEQYF. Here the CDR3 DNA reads TGTGCCAGCAGTGCAGGCCCCGGCGGCTCCTACGAGCAGTACTTC.

The DNA for the CDR3 is TGTGCCAGCAGTTTTAGTGGCGCCTACAATGAGCAGTTCTTC. It yields the protein CASSFSGAYNEQFF. The rearrangement joins TRBV12-3 or TRBV12-4 to TRBJ2-1; D not certain. Trimming left V 3 bases short and J 2 bases short, with 8 bases between. The CDR3 has 14 residues.

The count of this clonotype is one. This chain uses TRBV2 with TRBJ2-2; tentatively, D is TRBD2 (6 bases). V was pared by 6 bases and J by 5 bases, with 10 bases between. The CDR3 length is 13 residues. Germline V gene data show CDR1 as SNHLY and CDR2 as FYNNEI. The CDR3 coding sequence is TGTGCCAGCAGCGAGGACTATACCGGGGAGCTGTTTTTT. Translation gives CASSEDYTGELFF.

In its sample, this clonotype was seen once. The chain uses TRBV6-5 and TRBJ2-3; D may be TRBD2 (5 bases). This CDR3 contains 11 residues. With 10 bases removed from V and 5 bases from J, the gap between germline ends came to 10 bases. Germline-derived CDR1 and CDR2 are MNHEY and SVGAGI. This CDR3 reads CATLGGDTQYF. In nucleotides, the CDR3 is TGTGCCACCCTAGGAGGAGATACGCAGTATTTT.

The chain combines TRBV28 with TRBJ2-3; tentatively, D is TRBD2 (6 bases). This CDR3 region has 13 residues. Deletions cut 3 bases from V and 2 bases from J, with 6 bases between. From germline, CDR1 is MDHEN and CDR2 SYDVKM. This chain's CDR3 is CASSLDYTDTQYF. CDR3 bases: TGTGCCAGCAGTTTGGACTACACAGATACGCAGTATTTT.

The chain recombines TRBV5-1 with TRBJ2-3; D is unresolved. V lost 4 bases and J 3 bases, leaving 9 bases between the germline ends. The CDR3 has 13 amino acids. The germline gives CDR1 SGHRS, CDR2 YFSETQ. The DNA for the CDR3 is TGCGCCAGCAGCGAAGGGCCTACAGATACGCAGTATTTT. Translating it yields CASSEGPTDTQYF. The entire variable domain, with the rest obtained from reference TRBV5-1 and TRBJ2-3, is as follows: KAGVTQTPRYLIKTRGQQVTLSCSPISGHRSVSWYQQTPGQGLQFLFEYFSETQRNKGNFPGRFSGRQFSNSRSEMNVSTLELGDSALYLCASSEGPTDTQYFGPGTRLTVL.

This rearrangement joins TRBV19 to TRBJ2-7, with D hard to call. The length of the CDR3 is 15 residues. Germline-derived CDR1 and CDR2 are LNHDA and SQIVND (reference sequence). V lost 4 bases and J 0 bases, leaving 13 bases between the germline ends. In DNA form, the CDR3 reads TGTGCCAGTAGTAGAGTTCTGACGAACTCCTACGAGCAGTACTTC. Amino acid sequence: CASSRVLTNSYEQYF.

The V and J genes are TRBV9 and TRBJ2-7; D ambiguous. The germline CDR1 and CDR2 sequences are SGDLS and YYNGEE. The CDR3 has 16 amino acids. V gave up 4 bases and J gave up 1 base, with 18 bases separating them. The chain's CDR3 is CASSPRSSLGSYEQYF. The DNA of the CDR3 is TGTGCCAGCAGCCCCCGTTCATCCTTAGGTTCCTACGAGCAGTACTTC.

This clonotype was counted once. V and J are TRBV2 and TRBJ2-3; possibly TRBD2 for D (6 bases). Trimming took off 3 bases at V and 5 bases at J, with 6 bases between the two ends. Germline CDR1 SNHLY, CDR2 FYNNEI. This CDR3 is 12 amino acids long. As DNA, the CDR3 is TGTGCCAGCAGTGAGGGGGGAGATACGCAGTATTTT. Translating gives CASSEGGDTQYF.

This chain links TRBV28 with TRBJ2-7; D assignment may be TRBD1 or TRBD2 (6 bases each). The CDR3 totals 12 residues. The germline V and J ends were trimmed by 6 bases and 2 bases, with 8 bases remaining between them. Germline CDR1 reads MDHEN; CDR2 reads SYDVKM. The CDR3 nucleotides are TGTGCCAGCAGGGGGGGCCCCTACGAGCAGTACTTC. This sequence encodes CASRGGPYEQYF.

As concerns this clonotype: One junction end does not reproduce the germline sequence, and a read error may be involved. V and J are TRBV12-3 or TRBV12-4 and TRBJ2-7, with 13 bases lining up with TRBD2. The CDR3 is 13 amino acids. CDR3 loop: CASSPGTSGTYNF. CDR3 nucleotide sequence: TGTGCCAGCAGTCCCGGGACTAGCGGGACCTATAATTTC.

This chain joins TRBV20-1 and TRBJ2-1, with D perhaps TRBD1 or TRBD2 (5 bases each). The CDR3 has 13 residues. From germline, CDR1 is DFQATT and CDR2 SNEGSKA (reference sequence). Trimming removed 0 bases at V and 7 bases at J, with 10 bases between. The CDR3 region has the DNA TGCAGTGCTAGAGACGGGGCTCGGAATGAGCAGTTCTTC. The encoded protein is CSARDGARNEQFF.

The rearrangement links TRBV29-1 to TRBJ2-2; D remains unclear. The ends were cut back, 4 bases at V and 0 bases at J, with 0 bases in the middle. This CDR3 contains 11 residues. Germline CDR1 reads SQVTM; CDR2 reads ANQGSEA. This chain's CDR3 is CSVANTGELFF. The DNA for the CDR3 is TGCAGCGTTGCGAACACCGGGGAGCTGTTTTTT.

CDR3 protein: CASSPGALGVEQYF. Here the CDR3 DNA reads TGTGCCAGCAGTCCCGGTGCGCTGGGGGTCGAGCAGTACTTC. This chain uses TRBV3-1 with TRBJ2-7, with D perhaps TRBD1 or TRBD2 (5 bases each). V was trimmed by 6 bases and J by 6 bases, leaving 18 bases between them. The germline V gene encodes CDR1 LGHDT and CDR2 YNNKEL (reference sequence). This CDR3 spans 14 amino acids.

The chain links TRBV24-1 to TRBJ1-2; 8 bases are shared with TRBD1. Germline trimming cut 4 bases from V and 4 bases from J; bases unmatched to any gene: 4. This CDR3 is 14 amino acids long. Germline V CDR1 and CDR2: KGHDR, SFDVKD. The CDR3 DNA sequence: TGTGCCACCAGTGACCCCGACAGGGGCTATGGCTACACCTTC. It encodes CATSDPDRGYGYTF.

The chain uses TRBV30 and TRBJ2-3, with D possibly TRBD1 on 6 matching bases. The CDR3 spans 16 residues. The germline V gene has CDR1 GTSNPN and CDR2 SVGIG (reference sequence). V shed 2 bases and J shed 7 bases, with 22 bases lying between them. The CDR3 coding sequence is TGTGCCTGGAGTACCCCCGGGACACCGAGGGGAAATACGCAGTATTTT. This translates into CAWSTPGTPRGNTQYF.

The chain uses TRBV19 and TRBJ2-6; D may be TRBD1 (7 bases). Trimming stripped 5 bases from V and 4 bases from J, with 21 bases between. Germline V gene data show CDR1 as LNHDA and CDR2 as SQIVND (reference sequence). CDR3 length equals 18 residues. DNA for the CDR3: TGTGCCAGTAGTCCCCTCAGGGGGGCGAGGGCCGGGGCCAACGTCCTGACTTTC. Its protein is CASSPLRGARAGANVLTF. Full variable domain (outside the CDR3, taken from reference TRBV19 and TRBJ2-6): DGGITQSPKYLFRKEGQNVTLSCEQNLNHDAMYWYRQDPGQGLRLIYYSQIVNDFQKGDIAEGYSVSREKKESFPLTVTSAQKNPTAFYLCASSPLRGARAGANVLTFGAGSRLTVL.

The CDR3 sequence: CASSLMAGNQPQHF. In DNA form, the CDR3 reads TGCGCCAGCAGCTTGATGGCGGGCAATCAGCCCCAGCATTTT. V usage is TRBV5-1 and J usage is TRBJ1-5; D remains ambiguous. Germline values: CDR1 SGHRS, CDR2 YFSETQ. The V and J ends lost 1 base and 2 bases respectively, with 7 bases between them. This CDR3 contains 14 residues.

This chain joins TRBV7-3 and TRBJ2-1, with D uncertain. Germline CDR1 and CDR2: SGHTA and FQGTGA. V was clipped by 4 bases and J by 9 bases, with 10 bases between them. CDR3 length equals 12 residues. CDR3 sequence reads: CASSSSPGEQFF. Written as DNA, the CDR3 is TGTGCCAGCAGCTCCTCCCCCGGTGAGCAGTTCTTC. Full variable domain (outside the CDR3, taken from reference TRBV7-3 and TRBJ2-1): GAGVSQTPSNKVTEKGKYVELRCDPISGHTALYWYRQSLGQGPEFLIYFQGTGAADDSGLPNDRFFAVRPEGSVSTLKIQRTERGDSAVYLCASSSSPGEQFFGPGTRLTVL.

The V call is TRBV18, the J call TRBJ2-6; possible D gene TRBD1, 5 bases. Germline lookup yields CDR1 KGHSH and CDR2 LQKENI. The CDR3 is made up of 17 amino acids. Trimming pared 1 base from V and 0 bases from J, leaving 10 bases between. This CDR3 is CASSPQDTGSGANVLTF. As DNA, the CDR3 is TGTGCCAGCTCACCACAGGACACCGGCTCTGGGGCCAACGTCCTGACTTTC.

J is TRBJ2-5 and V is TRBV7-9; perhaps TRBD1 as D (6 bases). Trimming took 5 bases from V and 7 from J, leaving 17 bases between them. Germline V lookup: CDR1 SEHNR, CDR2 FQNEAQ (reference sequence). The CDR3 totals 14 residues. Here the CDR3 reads CASSRDTLRATQYF. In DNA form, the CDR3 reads TGTGCCAGCAGCCGGGACACCTTGAGGGCGACCCAGTACTTC.

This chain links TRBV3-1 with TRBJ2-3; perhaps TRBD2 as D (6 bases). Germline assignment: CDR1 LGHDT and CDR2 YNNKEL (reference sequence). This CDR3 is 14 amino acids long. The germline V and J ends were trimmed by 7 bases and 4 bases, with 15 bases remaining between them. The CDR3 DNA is TGTGCCAGCACCCTGGCCGGGGAGGCAGATACGCAGTATTTT. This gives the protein CASTLAGEADTQYF.

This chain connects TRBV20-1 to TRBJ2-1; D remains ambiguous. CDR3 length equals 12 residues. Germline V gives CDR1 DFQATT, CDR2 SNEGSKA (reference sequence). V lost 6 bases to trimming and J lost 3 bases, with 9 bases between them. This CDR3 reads CSATTYYNEQFF. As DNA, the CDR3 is TGCAGTGCCACGACTTACTACAATGAGCAGTTCTTC.